These 24 T cell receptor beta chains originate from one sample sequenced in a study of T cell responses to AZD1222 COVID-19 vaccine. The protocol was immunoSEQ multiplex PCR, while the TCRdb copy is restricted to in-frame clones and leaves out a portion. The table has about 190,000 clones, 90% to 95% seen once. The material sequenced was peripheral blood, taken on day 0 of AZD1222 vaccination. The receptors come from an adult in good health.

J is TRBJ2-2 and V is TRBV30; 7 bases line up with TRBD1. V shed 0 bases, J shed 0 bases, and the junction held 13 bases outside the gene matches. The CDR3 is made up of 19 amino acids. Germline CDR1 is GTSNPN and CDR2 is SVGIG (reference sequence). CDR3 loop: CAWSVRVFDRVANTGELFF. In DNA form, the CDR3 reads TGTGCCTGGAGTGTACGCGTGTTCGACAGGGTTGCGAACACCGGGGAGCTGTTTTTT.

The chain carries TRBV19 and TRBJ2-7, with a weak D call TRBD1 (6 bases). Trimming pared 6 bases from V and 3 bases from J, leaving 12 bases between. From germline, CDR1 is LNHDA and CDR2 SQIVND (reference sequence). CDR3 length equals 13 residues. CDR3 coding DNA: TGTGCCAGTAGCGGACAGCGCGACTACGAGCAGTACTTC. Translation: CASSGQRDYEQYF.

The chain employs TRBV2 and TRBJ2-7; the D gene is possibly TRBD1 (5 bases). CDR3 length equals 12 residues. Deletions cut 3 bases from V and 6 bases from J, with 9 bases between. Per germline, CDR1 SNHLY and CDR2 FYNNEI. In DNA form, the CDR3 reads TGTGCCAGCAGTGAGGTTAGGGGCGAGCAGTACTTC. It codes for CASSEVRGEQYF.

The chain combines TRBV10-3 with TRBJ2-3, with TRBD1 identical over 10 bases. CDR1 is ENHRY, CDR2 SYGVKD, per germline. The CDR3 has 14 amino acids. Trimming removed 7 bases from V and 6 bases from J; junction bases left unmatched: 7. In DNA, the CDR3 is TGTGCCATCAAGGGGGACAGGGGATCGGATACGCAGTATTTT. Residues: CAIKGDRGSDTQYF.

The J gene is TRBJ2-7, the V gene TRBV3-1 (or the pseudogene TRBV3-2); D is tentatively TRBD1 or TRBD2 (5 bases each). V lost 1 base and J 1 base, leaving 11 bases between the germline ends. This CDR3 contains 15 residues. CDR1 LGHDT and CDR2 YNNKEL come from the germline V gene (reference sequence). The CDR3: CASSQGRDGSYEQYF. DNA of the CDR3: TGTGCCAGCAGCCAAGGACGGGACGGTTCCTACGAGCAGTACTTC.

This chain uses TRBV6-5 with TRBJ2-7; D perhaps matches TRBD2 (5 bases). Looked up from germline, CDR1 is MNHEY and CDR2 is SVGAGI. The ends were cut back, 6 bases at V and 4 bases at J, with 19 bases in the middle. The CDR3 totals 15 residues. The CDR3 bases are TGTGCCAGCAGCCCAGAGGGTGGCACTACTTACGAGCAGTACTTC. Protein sequence: CASSPEGGTTYEQYF.

This chain joins TRBV29-1 and TRBJ2-1, with 9 nucleotides matching TRBD2. V lost 3 bases, J lost 4 bases, and 4 bases stayed unmatched. From germline, CDR1 is SQVTM and CDR2 ANQGSEA. The CDR3 sequence is 14 residues long. CDR3 loop: CSVDPSGVYNEQFF. The CDR3 DNA reads TGCAGCGTTGACCCTAGCGGGGTATACAATGAGCAGTTCTTC.

The sample holds a few counts of this clone. V usage is TRBV9 and J usage is TRBJ1-2, with D maybe TRBD1 (5 bases). V was pared by 0 bases and J by 1 base, with 10 bases between. Germline values: CDR1 SGDLS, CDR2 YYNGEE. CDR3 length equals 15 residues. This CDR3 reads CASSVGQTYNYGYTF. CDR3 bases: TGTGCCAGCAGCGTAGGACAGACATATAACTATGGCTACACCTTC.

This clone is categorized as medium-sized (0.01 to 0.1%). This sequence joins TRBV4-1 and TRBJ2-7; tentative D call: TRBD1 (5 bases). This CDR3 spans 15 amino acids. Per germline, CDR1 MGHRA and CDR2 YSYEKL. Trimming cost V 5 bases and J 6 bases, with 20 bases left between them. CDR3 nucleotides: TGCGCCAGCAGCTCCACAGGTCCCCCATGGTCCGAGCAGTACTTC. It codes for CASSSTGPPWSEQYF.

The CDR3 coding sequence is TGTGCCAGCAGCGTAGATGGGGGCCGAGAGACCCAGTACTTC. Amino acid sequence: CASSVDGGRETQYF. The rearrangement joins TRBV9 to TRBJ2-5; D possibly corresponds to TRBD1 (6 bases). V shed 0 bases and J shed 4 bases, with 10 bases lying between them. In germline, CDR1 is SGDLS, CDR2 YYNGEE. This CDR3 has 14 residues. Variable domain in full (rest from reference TRBV9 and TRBJ2-5): DSGVTQTPKHLITATGQRVTLRCSPRSGDLSVYWYQQSLDQGLQFLIQYYNGEERAKGNILERFSAQQFPDLHSELNLSSLELGDSALYFCASSVDGGRETQYFGPGTRLLVL.

The chain links TRBV6-1 to TRBJ2-7; D is unresolved. Germline assignment: CDR1 MNHNS and CDR2 SASEGT. Trimming stripped 4 bases from V and 0 bases from J, with 16 bases between. The CDR3 has 16 amino acids. CDR3 in amino acids: CASSVISTSSSYEQYF. As DNA, the CDR3 is TGTGCCAGCAGTGTTATCTCGACTTCTAGCTCCTACGAGCAGTACTTC.

The chain is built from TRBV28 and TRBJ1-5; tentatively, D is TRBD1 (5 bases). CDR3 size: 14 residues. V was trimmed by 3 bases and J by 0 bases, leaving 6 bases between them. Germline V lookup: CDR1 MDHEN, CDR2 SYDVKM. CDR3 region: CASSLDNSNQPQHF. The CDR3 region has the DNA TGTGCCAGCAGTTTGGACAATAGCAATCAGCCCCAGCATTTT.

About this clone itself: Germline and junction disagree at one end, which may indicate a read error. Here the CDR3 DNA reads TGTGCCAGCAGCCAGGATAGCAACCAGCCCCAGCATTTT. It encodes CASSQDSNQPQHF. V usage is TRBV7-9 and J usage is TRBJ1-5; unclear D gene. Germline V gene data show CDR1 as SEHNR and CDR2 as FQNEAQ (reference sequence). This CDR3 has 13 residues.

The V and J genes are TRBV2 and TRBJ2-1; 10 bases align to TRBD2. The CDR3 is 14 residues long. Trimming at V came to 4 bases and at J to 7 bases, leaving 4 bases not matched to a gene. Germline V gives CDR1 SNHLY, CDR2 FYNNEI. Written as DNA, the CDR3 is TGTGCCAGCAGTGTTCTAGCGGGGGAGAATGAGCAGTTCTTC. Its protein product is CASSVLAGENEQFF.

The chain is built from TRBV6-5 and TRBJ1-1; D call uncertain. V gave up 10 bases and J gave up 0 bases, with 18 bases separating them. This CDR3 contains 15 residues. Germline CDR1 is MNHEY and CDR2 is SVGAGI. The CDR3 region has the DNA TGTGCCACTCAAAAAAAGAGAATAATGAACACTGAAGCTTTCTTT. Protein: CATQKKRIMNTEAFF.

V usage is TRBV24-1 and J usage is TRBJ2-2, with unresolved D. CDR3 length: 12 residues. V was pared by 9 bases and J by 5 bases, with 9 bases between. Germline V lookup: CDR1 KGHDR, CDR2 SFDVKD. Written as DNA, the CDR3 is TGTGCCACCTCCGGCGGTACCGGGGAGCTGTTTTTT. It encodes CATSGGTGELFF.

The chain is built from TRBV2 and TRBJ1-1, with 7 nucleotides matching TRBD1. The germline V gene encodes CDR1 SNHLY and CDR2 FYNNEI. CDR3 length: 14 residues. J gave up 4 bases and V 6 bases, and 8 bases lay outside the gene matches. The CDR3 reads CASSLPKGATEAFF. The CDR3 DNA follows: TGTGCCAGCAGCCTACCCAAGGGGGCCACTGAAGCTTTCTTT.

This clone came up once. The chain recombines TRBV19 with TRBJ1-2; 10 bases match TRBD1. The ends lost 4 bases at V and 5 bases at J; junction bases unmatched: 1. There are 13 residues in the CDR3. Germline CDR1 and CDR2: LNHDA and SQIVND (reference sequence). The CDR3 coding sequence is TGTGCCAGTAGTAGGGACAGGGGATATGGCTACACCTTC. The encoded protein is CASSRDRGYGYTF.

Written as DNA, the CDR3 is TGTGCCTGGAGTCTGACAGGAGACTATGGCTACACCTTC. Its protein is CAWSLTGDYGYTF. The J gene is TRBJ1-2, the V gene TRBV30; possibly TRBD1 for D (6 bases). Germline V lookup: CDR1 GTSNPN, CDR2 SVGIG (reference sequence). This CDR3 comprises 13 residues. Trimming shortened V by 2 bases and J by 3 bases, and 10 bases separated the two germline ends.

The count of this clone is one. This chain uses TRBV5-1 with TRBJ1-1, with 8 bases fitting TRBD1. The V gene end was trimmed by 4 bases and the J gene end by 2 bases; junction bases not matched to a gene: 7. Germline V gene lookup returns CDR1 SGHRS and CDR2 YFSETQ. The CDR3 sequence is 15 residues long. The CDR3 sequence is CASSLKQGDNTEAFF. Written as DNA, the CDR3 is TGCGCCAGCAGCCTGAAACAGGGGGATAACACTGAAGCTTTCTTT.

This clone has only one observation. The rearrangement uses TRBV6-6 and TRBJ2-1, with D unresolved. Per germline, CDR1 MNHNY and CDR2 SVGAGI (reference sequence). The CDR3 runs to 12 residues. V gave up 5 bases and J gave up 7 bases, with 9 bases separating them. The CDR3 region is CASSPTPNEQFF. CDR3 coding DNA: TGTGCCAGCAGTCCGACTCCGAATGAGCAGTTCTTC.

CDR3 DNA sequence: TGTGCCAGCAGCGTAACCATAGCGGGTGGATCCGAGCAGTACTTC. This gives the protein CASSVTIAGGSEQYF. The rearrangement joins TRBV9 to TRBJ2-7; TRBD2 aligns across 7 bases. Germline V CDR1 and CDR2: SGDLS, YYNGEE. V lost 1 base and J lost 6; bases outside the gene matches: 10. CDR3 length: 15 residues.

The genes are TRBV27 and TRBJ1-1; no clear D. Germline-derived CDR1 and CDR2 are MNHEY and SMNVEV (reference sequence). V lost 8 bases and J 1 base, leaving 8 bases between the germline ends. The CDR3 covers 12 residues. The CDR3 nucleotides are TGTGCCAGCCTCGGATCGAACACTGAAGCTTTCTTT. Its translation is CASLGSNTEAFF.

CDR3 nucleotide sequence: TGTGCCAGCAGCCCCCTCGCGGGATCTGCCTACAATGAGCAGTTCTTC. Translated, it gives CASSPLAGSAYNEQFF. The J gene is TRBJ2-1, the V gene TRBV9, with D possibly being TRBD2 (6 bases). The CDR3 has 16 residues. CDR1 is SGDLS, CDR2 YYNGEE, per germline. The V end lost 4 bases, the J end lost 2 bases, and 16 bases lay between the germline ends.